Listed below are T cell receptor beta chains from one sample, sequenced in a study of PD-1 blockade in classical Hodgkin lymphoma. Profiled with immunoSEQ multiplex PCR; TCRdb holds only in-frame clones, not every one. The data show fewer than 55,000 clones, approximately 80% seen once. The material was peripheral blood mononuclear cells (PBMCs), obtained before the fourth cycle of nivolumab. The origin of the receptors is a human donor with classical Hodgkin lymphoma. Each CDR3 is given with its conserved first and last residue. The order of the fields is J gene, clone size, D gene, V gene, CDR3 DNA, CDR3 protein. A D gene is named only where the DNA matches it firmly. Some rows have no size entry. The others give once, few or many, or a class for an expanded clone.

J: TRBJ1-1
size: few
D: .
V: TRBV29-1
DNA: TGCAGCGTTCTCCCTGAAGCTTTCTTT
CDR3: CSVLPEAFF

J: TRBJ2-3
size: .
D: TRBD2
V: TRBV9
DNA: TGTGCCAGCAGCGCCTCTAGCGGGGGGGCTGTAGATACGCAGTATTTT
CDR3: CASSASSGGAVDTQYF

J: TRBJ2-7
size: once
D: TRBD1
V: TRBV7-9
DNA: TGTGCCAGCAGTCCGGGACAGGGGTTCGAGCAGTACTTC
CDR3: CASSPGQGFEQYF

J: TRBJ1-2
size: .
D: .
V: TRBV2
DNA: TGTGCCAGCAGTTTTGATACAGGCTATGGCTACACCTTC
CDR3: CASSFDTGYGYTF

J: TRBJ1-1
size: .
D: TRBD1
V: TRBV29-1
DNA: TGCAGCGTGAGAACAGGGGGCATAACTGAAGCTTTCTTT
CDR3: CSVRTGGITEAFF

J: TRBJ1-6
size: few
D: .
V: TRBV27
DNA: TGTGCCAGCAGTTTAGGTGGCTCTAGGACACCCCTCCACTTT
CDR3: CASSLGGSRTPLHF

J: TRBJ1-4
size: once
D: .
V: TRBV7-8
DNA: TGTGCCAGCAGCTTACTGTCCAGCGCCCTTAATGAAAAACTGTTTTTT
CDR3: CASSLLSSALNEKLFF

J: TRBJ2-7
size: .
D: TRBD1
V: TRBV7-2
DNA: TGTGCCAGCAGCTTAGGTGCCGGACAGGGGGGATACGAGCAGTACTTC
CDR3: CASSLGAGQGGYEQYF

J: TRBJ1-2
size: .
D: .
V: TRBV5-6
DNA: TGTGCCAGCAGCTTGGGCAGCCACTATGGCTACACCTTC
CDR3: CASSLGSHYGYTF

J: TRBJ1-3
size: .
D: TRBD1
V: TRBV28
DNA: TGTGCCAGCAGTCCCCCGACAGGGAAATCTGGAAACACCATATATTTT
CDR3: CASSPPTGKSGNTIYF

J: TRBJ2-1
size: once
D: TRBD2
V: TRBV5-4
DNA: TGTGCCAGCACTTTGGGCCGGGGGGATGAGCAGTTCTTC
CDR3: CASTLGRGDEQFF

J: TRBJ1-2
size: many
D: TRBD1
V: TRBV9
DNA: TGTGCCAGCAGCGTAGATCGGGGGACAGGGGGCGGCGGCTACACCTTC
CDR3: CASSVDRGTGGGGYTF

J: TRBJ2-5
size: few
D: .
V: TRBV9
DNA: TGTGCCAGCAGCGGGGACTTAGGGGAGACCCAGTACTTC
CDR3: CASSGDLGETQYF

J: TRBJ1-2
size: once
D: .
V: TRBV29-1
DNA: TGCAGCGTCGGCCATTACGGAAATATCGATGGCTACACCTTC
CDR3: CSVGHYGNIDGYTF

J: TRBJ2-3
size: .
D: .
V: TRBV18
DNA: TGTGCCAGCTCACCAGGGCCCTCACGCCCGCGGGATACGCAGTATTTT
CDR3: CASSPGPSRPRDTQYF

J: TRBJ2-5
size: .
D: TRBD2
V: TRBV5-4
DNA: TGTGCCAGCAGCTTGGGCGGGGGGGCGCAAGAGACCCAGTACTTC
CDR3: CASSLGGGAQETQYF